The rows below give T cell receptor beta chains drawn from one sample of a study of T cell repertoires in cytomegalovirus infection. MiXCR, run by TCRdb on the reads, gives a single entry per CDR3 protein. The sample has fewer than 550,000 distinct CDR3 sequences, about 17% seen once. Sequenced: CD8+ T cells from PBMCs. All receptors derive from a human donor in good health (CMV status not recorded). Some clones in this sample may be carry-over from other donors' samples. CDR3s include the opening cysteine and the closing phenylalanine or tryptophan. Fields, in order: clone size, D gene, V gene, J gene, CDR3 DNA, CDR3 protein. D genes are given only for firm matches. Clone size is not always given. Where it is, it says once, few, many or a class for expanded clones.

>-|-|TRBV18|TRBJ1-4
TGTGCCAGCTCAGATTACAGGGCCGGTAATGAAAAACTGTTTTTT
CASSDYRAGNEKLFF
>many|-|TRBV4-2|TRBJ2-2
TGTGCCAGCAGCGAAGGGGAATCCGCGAACACCGGGGAGCTGTTTTTT
CASSEGESANTGELFF
>many|-|TRBV4-1|TRBJ2-7
TGCGCCAGCAGCCACTCTCAAACAGGCGGAACCACCTACGAGCAGTACTTC
CASSHSQTGGTTYEQYF
>many|TRBD1|TRBV6-5|TRBJ1-5
TGTGCCAGCAGTGGACAGGGGGAGAGCAATCAGCCCCAGCATTTT
CASSGQGESNQPQHF
>-|TRBD2|TRBV3-1|TRBJ2-1
TGTGCCAGCAGCTCAGCCCGACTAGCGGGGACGAAGCAGTTCTTC
CASSSARLAGTKQFF
>-|-|TRBV6-5|TRBJ2-7
TGTGCCAGCAGTTCCAGGGCAGAGGTCTACGAGCAGTACTTC
CASSSRAEVYEQYF
>-|-|TRBV11-2|TRBJ1-2
TGTGCCAGCAGCTCGCTGGCAGGCTCTTGGTATGGCTACACCTTC
CASSSLAGSWYGYTF
>many|-|TRBV7-8|TRBJ1-1
TGTGCCAGCAGCGATTACGGTGGGGCGAACACTGAAGCTTTCTTT
CASSDYGGANTEAFF
>many|TRBD2|TRBV4-1|TRBJ2-3
TGCGCCAGCAGCCAAGATTATGGGACTAGCGGGAGGGGAACAGATACGCAGTATTTT
CASSQDYGTSGRGTDTQYF
>few|TRBD2|TRBV30|TRBJ2-3
TGTGCCTGGAGTTGGGGGACTAGCGGGAGCACAGATACGCAGTATTTT
CAWSWGTSGSTDTQYF
>few|TRBD2|TRBV27|TRBJ2-3
TGTGCCAGCAGTTCCAGTTGGGGGGGTGGAGATACGCAGTATTTT
CASSSSWGGGDTQYF
>few|-|TRBV19|TRBJ1-4
TGTGCCAGTAGTGCGGGACTCGAGGCAACTAATGAAAAACTGTTTTTT
CASSAGLEATNEKLFF
>-|-|TRBV19|TRBJ2-7
TGTGCCACCAAGGACAGCTACGAGCAGTACTTC
CATKDSYEQYF
>-|-|TRBV29-1|TRBJ2-5
TGCAGCGTTCGAAAAGAATTAGAGACCCAGTACTTC
CSVRKELETQYF
>once|TRBD1|TRBV27|TRBJ2-1
TGTGCCAGCAGTTTATTTCCCACAGGGGGGTCGGATGAGCAGTTCTTC
CASSLFPTGGSDEQFF
>many|-|TRBV2|TRBJ1-3
TGTGCCAAGCGAGAGTCTGGAAACACCATATATTTT
CAKRESGNTIYF
>-|-|TRBV6-8|TRBJ2-3
TGTGCCAGCAGTTACTCGCTGGTGGGAGCCGGAGATACGCAGTATTTT
CASSYSLVGAGDTQYF
>many|TRBD1|TRBV7-6|TRBJ2-1
TGTGCCAGCAGCCAAGCCTGGACAGGGAGCTCCTACAATGAGCAGTTCTTC
CASSQAWTGSSYNEQFF
>many|TRBD1|TRBV6-6|TRBJ2-1
TGTGCCAGCGACGGACAGGGCTACAATGAGCAGTTCTTC
CASDGQGYNEQFF
>-|TRBD1|TRBV3-1|TRBJ1-2
TGTGCCAGCCGAAACCCGGGACAGGGTGTCTATGGCTACACCTTC
CASRNPGQGVYGYTF
>few|-|TRBV14|TRBJ2-7
TGTGCCAGCAGCCAAGATGACAGGTCGAAACCCTACGAGCAGTACTTC
CASSQDDRSKPYEQYF
>many|TRBD1|TRBV7-9|TRBJ2-7
TGTGCCAGCAGCTCTCAGACAGGGATGGAATCCTACGAGCAGTACTTC
CASSSQTGMESYEQYF
>few|-|TRBV29-1|TRBJ1-2
TGCAGCGTGAGGGGTGGAGGTGATGCGGATGGCTACACCTTC
CSVRGGGDADGYTF
>-|TRBD1|TRBV9|TRBJ2-3
TGTGCCAGCAGCGCGAGGACAGGGGGGACGACAGATACGCAGTATTTT
CASSARTGGTTDTQYF
>-|-|TRBV20-1|TRBJ2-7
TGCAGTGCTAGAGATGGGGCAGTTGATCTCTACGAGCAGTACTTC
CSARDGAVDLYEQYF
>many|-|TRBV7-9|TRBJ2-4
TGTGCCAGCAGCTTAGATGGAGGATTGGGCGCCAAAAACATTCAGTACTTC
CASSLDGGLGAKNIQYF